These 30 T cell receptor beta chains were sequenced from one sample in a study of T cells after posttransplantation cyclophosphamide. Data came from immunoSEQ multiplex PCR; TCRdb stores just in-frame clones and leaves some out. This sample yields some 49,000 clones, of which roughly 92% are seen a single time; around 3% belongs to the top ten. The material sequenced was PBMCs. Receptor source: a woman between 50 and 59 years old in good health and a related stem cell transplant donor.

This chain links TRBV12-5 with TRBJ1-2; D is possibly TRBD1 (5 bases). The CDR3 is 15 amino acids. Germline assignment: CDR1 LGHNT and CDR2 FRNRAP. V lost 6 bases and J 5 bases, leaving 19 bases between the germline ends. Written as DNA, the CDR3 is TGTGCTAGTGGCCTAGGGGCAGGGAATGTTTATGGCTACACCTTC. Protein sequence: CASGLGAGNVYGYTF.

V and J are TRBV6-1 and TRBJ1-2; 10 positions match TRBD1. Germline values: CDR1 MNHNS, CDR2 SASEGT. V was pared by 3 bases and J by 4 bases, with 8 bases of the junction left unmatched. This CDR3 has 16 residues. CDR3 coding DNA: TGTGCCAGCAGTGACAAGGGGACAGGGGTTTTCTATGGCTACACCTTC. It translates to CASSDKGTGVFYGYTF.

The rearrangement joins TRBV4-1 to TRBJ2-5, with TRBD2 as a possible D gene (5 bases). Deletions cut 1 base from V and 2 bases from J, with 14 bases between. The CDR3 runs to 16 residues. CDR1 and CDR2 (germline): MGHRA, YSYEKL. The CDR3 protein is CASSQVAGVGQETQYF. The CDR3, as DNA: TGCGCCAGCAGCCAAGTGGCGGGTGTAGGGCAAGAGACCCAGTACTTC.

This chain uses TRBV19 with TRBJ1-5, with D perhaps TRBD1 (6 bases). Deletions cut 5 bases from V and 7 bases from J, with 18 bases between. This CDR3 region has 15 residues. Germline CDR1 is LNHDA and CDR2 is SQIVND (reference sequence). The CDR3 DNA reads as TGTGCCAGTAGTCCTGTAGGACAGAGTGGGCAGCCCCAGCATTTT. It encodes CASSPVGQSGQPQHF.

The rearrangement uses TRBV4-2 and TRBJ2-1; 10 bases align to TRBD2. The germline V gene encodes CDR1 LGHNA and CDR2 YNFKEQ. The junction had 10 bases not matched to a gene; V was cut back by 6 bases and J by 8 bases. This CDR3 has 15 residues. CDR3 DNA: TGTGCCAGCAGGCCCGAGCGGGGGGGCCATGATGAGCAGTTCTTC. This translates into CASRPERGGHDEQFF.

The chain has TRBV5-1 and TRBJ1-2, with TRBD1 identical over 9 bases. This CDR3 contains 13 residues. CDR1 SGHRS and CDR2 YFSETQ come from the germline V gene. The V gene end was trimmed by 5 bases and the J gene end by 9 bases; junction bases not matched to a gene: 8. The CDR3 reads CASSPGQGSSYTF. The CDR3 bases are TGCGCCAGCAGTCCGGGACAGGGAAGCAGCTACACCTTC.

The V gene is TRBV6-5, the J gene TRBJ2-1, with 9 bases identical to TRBD2. Germline trimming cut 3 bases from V and 7 bases from J; bases unmatched to any gene: 7. CDR1 and CDR2 (germline): MNHEY, SVGAGI. The CDR3 is 15 amino acids. CDR3 amino acids: CASSYGGGGANEQFF. The CDR3 coding sequence is TGTGCCAGCAGTTATGGGGGCGGGGGGGCAAATGAGCAGTTCTTC.

The chain is built from TRBV5-5 and TRBJ2-7; maybe TRBD2 (5 bases). The V end lost 4 bases, the J end lost 2 bases, and 19 bases lay between the germline ends. The CDR3 runs 16 residues. Per the germline V gene, CDR1 is SGHKS and CDR2 is YYEKEE (reference sequence). In nucleotides, the CDR3 is TGTGCCAGCAGCCCGAGGGCGCTAGGGTCTACCTACGAGCAGTACTTC. This encodes CASSPRALGSTYEQYF.

A few counts support this clone. The V gene is TRBV6-4, the J gene TRBJ1-6, with TRBD1 matching 9 bases. The CDR3 covers 14 residues. V shed 3 bases, J shed 7 bases, and the junction held 1 base outside the gene matches. Germline CDR1 reads MRHNA; CDR2 reads SNTAGT. CDR3 in DNA: TGTGCCAGCAGTGATGGGACAGGGAATTCACCCCTCCACTTT. Protein: CASSDGTGNSPLHF.

This rearrangement joins TRBV5-1 to TRBJ2-1; D may be TRBD2 (6 bases). Germline V gene lookup returns CDR1 SGHRS and CDR2 YFSETQ. Trimming removed 1 base from V and 0 bases from J, with 11 bases in between. This CDR3 region has 16 residues. DNA of the CDR3: TGCGCCAGCAGCTTGAAGGCCGGGAGCTCCTACAATGAGCAGTTCTTC. This sequence encodes CASSLKAGSSYNEQFF.

V and J are TRBV20-1 and TRBJ1-1; no clear D. The length of the CDR3 is 11 residues. The germline V and J ends were trimmed by 6 bases and 5 bases, with 10 bases remaining between them. CDR1 DFQATT and CDR2 SNEGSKA come from the germline V gene (reference sequence). The CDR3 DNA follows: TGCAGTGCAGGAGGGAGGACTGAAGCTTTCTTT. This codes for CSAGGRTEAFF.

CDR3 bases: TGTGCCAGCAGCTTAGTAACAGACTCCTACGAGCAGTACTTC. Translated: CASSLVTDSYEQYF. This rearrangement joins TRBV7-9 to TRBJ2-7; D unclear. Per the germline V gene, CDR1 is SEHNR and CDR2 is FQNEAQ (reference sequence). The CDR3 spans 14 residues. V lost 1 base and J lost 0, with 7 bases in between.

This clone appeared a few times. The chain joins TRBV15 to TRBJ2-7, with D perhaps matching TRBD2 (5 bases). The germline V gene has CDR1 LNHNV and CDR2 YYDKDF (reference sequence). This CDR3 is built from 15 residues. Trimming removed 3 bases from V and 3 bases from J, with 15 bases in between. The CDR3 loop is CATSRDRIAGYEQYF. The CDR3 DNA reads as TGTGCCACCAGCAGGGACCGAATCGCGGGCTACGAGCAGTACTTC. Complete variable domain (other parts from reference TRBV15 and TRBJ2-7): DAMVIQNPRYQVTQFGKPVTLSCSQTLNHNVMYWYQQKSSQAPKLLFHYYDKDFNNEADTPDNFQSRRPNTSFCFLDIRSPGLGDTAMYLCATSRDRIAGYEQYFGPGTRLTVT.

The V gene is TRBV29-1, the J gene TRBJ1-3; 8 bases are a match to TRBD1. Per germline, CDR1 SQVTM and CDR2 ANQGSEA. This CDR3 spans 14 amino acids. V lost 0 bases to trimming and J lost 5 bases; unmatched junction nucleotides: 3. The CDR3, as DNA: TGCAGCGTTGAAGATCGGACAGGGCGAAACACCATATATTTT. It specifies CSVEDRTGRNTIYF.

The V call is TRBV7-3, the J call TRBJ1-6, with D hard to call. V was trimmed by 2 bases and J by 9 bases, leaving 14 bases between them. CDR3 length: 15 residues. Germline CDR1 and CDR2: SGHTA and FQGTGA. CDR3 sequence (DNA): TGTGCCAGCAGCTTAGCGCCGGGAAACCTTTCACCCCTCCACTTT. Its protein is CASSLAPGNLSPLHF. The full variable domain, in which reference TRBV7-3 and TRBJ1-6 provide the parts outside the CDR3, is GAGVSQTPSNKVTEKGKYVELRCDPISGHTALYWYRQSLGQGPEFLIYFQGTGAADDSGLPNDRFFAVRPEGSVSTLKIQRTERGDSAVYLCASSLAPGNLSPLHFGNGTRLTVT.

The chain employs TRBV7-3 and TRBJ2-5; a weak D match, TRBD2 (6 bases). With the DNA end fitting TRBJ2-7 better, the J assignment may be wrong. Germline CDR1 SGHTA, CDR2 FQGTGA. The CDR3 length is 13 residues. The CDR3 coding sequence is TGTGCCAGCAGCTTAGGGAGGAGGAACGAGCAGTACTTC. Translated, it gives CASSLGRRNEQYF.

This sequence joins TRBV5-1 and TRBJ2-1, with D possibly TRBD2 on 5 matching bases. V dropped 8 bases and J dropped 5 bases, with 14 bases sitting between them. The CDR3 runs 13 residues. Germline CDR1 is SGHRS and CDR2 is YFSETQ. The CDR3, as DNA: TGCGCCAGGGCCTTCGTGGGAGACAATGAGCAGTTCTTC. It specifies CARAFVGDNEQFF.

This clone was picked up one time. V gene TRBV15 combines with J gene TRBJ2-3; 15 bases agree with TRBD2. The V gene's germline CDR1 is LNHNV and CDR2 YYDKDF (reference sequence). With V trimmed by 2 bases and J by 1 base, 7 bases remained unmatched. CDR3 size: 19 residues. The CDR3 bases are TGTGCCACCAGCAGATTCACCGGGACTAGCGGGAGGCGCACAGATACGCAGTATTTT. It codes for CATSRFTGTSGRRTDTQYF.

This clone was observed a single time. The chain joins TRBV19 to TRBJ2-7; 11 nucleotides line up with TRBD2. The CDR3 runs 16 residues. The germline V gene has CDR1 LNHDA and CDR2 SQIVND (reference sequence). With V trimmed by 3 bases and J by 1 base, 5 bases remained unmatched. As DNA, the CDR3 is TGTGCCAGTAGTATCCCTACTAGCGGGGGATCCTACGAGCAGTACTTC. It yields the protein CASSIPTSGGSYEQYF.

This chain links TRBV5-6 with TRBJ2-5, with D tentatively TRBD1 (6 bases). CDR3 size: 14 residues. The V gene lost 0 bases and the J gene lost 3 bases, with 9 bases spanning the gap. Germline CDR1 reads SGHDT; CDR2 reads YYEEEE. CDR3 protein: CASSLAHREETQYF. CDR3 nucleotide sequence: TGTGCCAGCAGCTTGGCACACAGGGAAGAGACCCAGTACTTC. The whole variable domain, remainder taken from reference TRBV5-6 and TRBJ2-5, is DAGVTQSPTHLIKTRGQQVTLRCSPKSGHDTVSWYQQALGQGPQFIFQYYEEEERQRGNFPDRFSGHQFPNYSSELNVNALLLGDSALYLCASSLAHREETQYFGPGTRLLVL.

The rearrangement uses TRBV27 and TRBJ2-7; 14 bases are a match to TRBD2. CDR1 is MNHEY and CDR2 is SMNVEV in the germline V gene (reference sequence). There are 19 residues in the CDR3. V dropped 2 bases and J dropped 4; count of bases not matched to a gene: 13. The CDR3 DNA reads as TGTGCCAGCAGTTTAAGGCGCACCGGGACTAGCGGGAGTTATTACGAGCAGTACTTC. It yields the protein CASSLRRTGTSGSYYEQYF.

The V gene is TRBV6-6, the J gene TRBJ1-6; D remains unclear. V was cut by 4 bases and J by 7 bases, with 11 bases left in between. Germline loops: CDR1 MNHNY, CDR2 SVGAGI (reference sequence). The CDR3 runs to 14 residues. CDR3 coding DNA: TGTGCCAGCAGTTTAGAAGGGAGGAATTCACCCCTCCACTTT. Its translation: CASSLEGRNSPLHF.

The rearrangement uses TRBV6-5 and TRBJ2-7; the D gene is possibly TRBD1 (6 bases). Looked up from germline, CDR1 is MNHEY and CDR2 is SVGAGI. The CDR3 is 13 residues long. Trimming removed 6 bases at V and 6 bases at J, with 15 bases between. The CDR3 loop is CASSLLRGTEQYF. The CDR3, as DNA: TGTGCCAGCAGCCTCCTTAGGGGGACCGAGCAGTACTTC.

The J gene is TRBJ2-5, the V gene TRBV2, with a tentative D call TRBD2 (5 bases). The germline V and J ends were trimmed by 6 bases and 2 bases, with 13 bases remaining between them. The CDR3 runs 14 residues. The V gene's germline CDR1 is SNHLY and CDR2 FYNNEI. CDR3 region: CASRARRLQETQYF. The CDR3 nucleotides are TGTGCCAGCAGGGCACGCCGACTACAAGAGACCCAGTACTTC.

J is TRBJ1-5 and V is TRBV30; weak D call: TRBD1 (6 bases). CDR3 size: 13 residues. V was clipped by 5 bases and J by 4 bases, with 12 bases between them. Germline-derived CDR1 and CDR2 are GTSNPN and SVGIG (reference sequence). CDR3 sequence: CAWGGGGNQPQHF. CDR3 bases: TGTGCCTGGGGAGGGGGGGGAAATCAGCCCCAGCATTTT.

This sequence joins TRBV7-2 and TRBJ1-2; D gene ambiguous. V dropped 6 bases and J dropped 6 bases, with 11 bases sitting between them. The CDR3 is 12 amino acids. CDR1 is SGHTA, CDR2 FQGNSA, per germline. The CDR3 DNA sequence: TGTGCCAGCAGGCGGGAGTCCAATGGCTACACCTTC. Protein sequence: CASRRESNGYTF.

The J gene is TRBJ1-2, the V gene TRBV6-1; the D is unclear. V was clipped by 4 bases and J by 0 bases, with 9 bases between them. The CDR3 loop spans 14 amino acids. Germline CDR1 is MNHNS and CDR2 is SASEGT. The CDR3 here is CASSGFTANYGYTF. The CDR3, as DNA: TGTGCCAGCAGTGGATTCACAGCTAACTATGGCTACACCTTC.

The rearrangement uses TRBV21-1 and TRBJ1-4; the table gives TRBD1 as D, unverified against the DNA. TRBV21-1 is a pseudogene. The CDR3 sequence is 17 residues long. DNA for the CDR3: TGTGCCAGCAGCAAAGACACAGGCGCTGCAACTAATGAAAAACTGTTTTTT. It codes for CASSKDTGAATNEKLFF.

The CDR3 here is CASSLEGGGTYGYTF. Written as DNA, the CDR3 is TGTGCCAGCAGCTTGGAGGGAGGGGGTACCTATGGCTACACCTTC. The V call is TRBV5-4, the J call TRBJ1-2, with D tentatively TRBD1 (6 bases). The germline CDR1 and CDR2 sequences are SGHNT and YYREEE (reference sequence). There are 15 residues in the CDR3. The V end was cut by 0 bases, the J end by 4 bases, with 13 bases between.

The chain employs TRBV25-1 and TRBJ1-2; a weak D match, TRBD1 (5 bases). The V gene's germline CDR1 is MGHDK and CDR2 SYGVNS. V lost 4 bases, J lost 8 bases, and 23 bases lay in between. The CDR3 loop spans 16 amino acids. CDR3 DNA: TGTGCCAGCAGTGCCCAGGGAGGGGCGAACCCCCCGGGCTACACCTTC. Translating it yields CASSAQGGANPPGYTF.